The sequence of this T cell receptor beta chain was determined in a study of T cell repertoires in cytomegalovirus infection. As for the study in general: Public TCR beta signatures were indicative of both CMV infection and a matching HLA type. Points from the study as a whole: HLA-C-restricted, CMV-specific TCR beta clonotypes were dominant ex vivo. Public TCR beta family frequency separated CMV-and-HLA carriers, including in an independent cohort.

There are a few counts of this clonotype. Its cognate antigen is unknown. TCRdb ran MiXCR on the reads and lists one entry per CDR3 protein. Of more than 350,000 distinct CDR3 sequences in the sample, about 33% were seen once. The CDR3 consists of 14 residues. Germline CDR1 reads MNHEY; CDR2 reads SVGAGI. V was cut by 2 bases and J by 2 bases, with 10 bases left in between. J is TRBJ2-7 and V is TRBV6-5; D is perhaps TRBD2 (5 bases). This sequence originates from a human donor in good health (CMV status not recorded). Some clones in this sample may be carry-over from other donors' samples. The specimen was PBMCs. CDR3: CASSYRTGTYEQYF. In DNA form, the CDR3 reads TGTGCCAGCAGTTACCGTACGGGAACCTACGAGCAGTACTTC.